These T cell receptor beta chains were read from a single sample in a study of Graves' ophthalmopathy and Graves' hyperthyroidism. TCRdb fed the multiplex PCR reads into MiXCR, producing one record per CDR3 protein. The sample shows about 380,000 distinct CDR3 sequences, 15% of them seen only once. The sequenced sample consisted of peripheral blood. The receptors stem from a woman younger than 30 with stable Graves' hyperthyroidism. The CDR3 runs from the conserved cysteine through the conserved F or W. The order of the fields is CDR3 length, clone size, D gene, J gene, V gene, CDR3 protein, CDR3 DNA. D genes are given only for firm matches. Clone size is stated in some rows and not others, as once, few, many or a class when expanded.

14 many NA TRBJ2-7 TRBV5-1 CASSLAGTPYEQYF TGCGCCAGCAGCTTGGCCGGGACTCCCTACGAGCAGTACTTC
13 many TRBD1 TRBJ2-7 TRBV19 CASRDRGAYEQYF TGTGCCAGTCGAGACAGGGGTGCCTACGAGCAGTACTTC
15 many TRBD1 TRBJ2-7 TRBV24-1 CATSDPGQESYEQYF TGTGCCACCAGTGATCCGGGACAGGAGTCCTACGAGCAGTACTTC
16 many TRBD1 TRBJ1-2 TRBV12-3/TRBV12-4 CASSFYGTALNYGYTF TGTGCCAGCAGTTTCTACGGGACAGCTCTTAACTATGGCTACACCTTC
15 NA NA TRBJ2-5 TRBV6-1 CASSASGLLAETQYF TGTGCCAGCAGCGCCAGCGGACTGCTCGCGGAGACCCAGTACTTC
16 many NA TRBJ2-7 TRBV27 CASSSGRRDRVYEQYF TGTGCCAGCAGCTCAGGCCGGCGGGACAGAGTCTACGAGCAGTACTTC
18 few NA TRBJ1-2 TRBV5-6 CASSLALSIETRRRGYTF TGTGCCAGCAGCTTGGCCCTGTCGATAGAGACCCGCCGGCGGGGCTACACCTTC
14 few NA TRBJ2-5 TRBV11-2 CASSLVYRTETQYF TGTGCCAGCAGCTTAGTTTACAGAACAGAGACCCAGTACTTC
15 many NA TRBJ1-2 TRBV19 CASSPDLLSEYGYTF TGTGCCAGTAGTCCCGATCTCCTATCAGAATATGGCTACACCTTC
15 few NA TRBJ2-7 TRBV14 CASSQARASYYEQYF TGTGCCAGCAGCCAAGCCAGGGCTTCCTACTACGAGCAGTACTTC
16 many NA TRBJ1-1 TRBV13 CASSFSVADQGTEAFF TGTGCCAGCAGCTTTAGCGTAGCGGACCAGGGAACTGAAGCTTTCTTT
13 few TRBD1 TRBJ2-7 TRBV6-5 CASSYRGEYEQYF TGTGCTAGCAGTTACAGGGGCGAGTACGAGCAGTACTTC
13 few NA TRBJ1-6 TRBV3-1 CASSQLGGRSLHF TGTGCCAGCAGCCAACTCGGAGGTCGGTCCCTCCACTTT
14 many NA TRBJ1-2 TRBV5-1 CASSLGKRNYGYTF TGCGCCAGCAGCTTGGGCAAGCGGAACTATGGCTACACCTTC
15 many NA TRBJ1-1 TRBV5-1 CASSLGHRANTEAFF TGCGCCAGCAGCTTGGGACACCGGGCGAACACTGAAGCTTTCTTT
13 many NA TRBJ2-7 TRBV6-1 CASSPGARDEQYF TGTGCCAGCTCTCCCGGGGCCCGGGACGAGCAGTACTTC
14 many NA TRBJ2-5 TRBV29-1 CSAITDTFQETQYF TGCAGCGCTATAACGGACACCTTCCAAGAGACCCAGTACTTC
11 many NA TRBJ1-1 TRBV2 CASREQREAFF TGTGCCAGCAGGGAGCAGCGAGAAGCTTTCTTT
14 few NA TRBJ1-1 TRBV4-2 CASSLDSFNTEAFF TGTGCCAGCAGCCTCGACAGCTTCAACACTGAAGCTTTCTTT
15 many TRBD2 TRBJ2-7 TRBV4-1 CASSQELAGDYEQYF TGCGCCAGCAGCCAAGAACTAGCGGGGGACTACGAGCAGTACTTC
13 many NA TRBJ1-1 TRBV19 CASSHNRDAEAFF TGTGCCAGTAGCCACAACAGGGATGCTGAAGCTTTCTTT
16 many NA TRBJ2-5 TRBV12-3/TRBV12-4 CASSFRLAGGEETQYF TGTGCCAGCAGTTTCCGCCTAGCAGGAGGAGAAGAGACCCAGTACTTC
16 many TRBD1 TRBJ2-7 TRBV7-8 CASSLEGAGGSYEQYF TGTGCCAGCAGCTTAGAAGGGGCAGGGGGCAGCTACGAGCAGTACTTC
16 few NA TRBJ1-5 TRBV18 CASSRFPGHSGQPQHF TGTGCCAGCTCACGATTCCCGGGACATTCGGGTCAGCCCCAGCATTTT
13 many NA TRBJ1-2 TRBV12-3/TRBV12-4 CASGGGGGYGYTF TGTGCCAGCGGGGGGGGTGGAGGGTATGGCTACACCTTC
13 many NA TRBJ2-5 TRBV12-3/TRBV12-4 CASSFSPKETQYF TGTGCCAGCAGTTTCTCCCCCAAAGAGACCCAGTACTTC
14 many NA TRBJ1-2 TRBV19 CASVTLDGFGGYTF TGTGCCAGTGTTACGTTAGACGGGTTTGGCGGCTACACCTTC
14 many NA TRBJ2-2 TRBV6-1 CASSEVRWTGELFF TGTGCCAGCAGTGAAGTCCGGTGGACCGGGGAGCTGTTTTTT
14 many TRBD1 TRBJ2-7 TRBV5-5 CASTLRTGLDEQYF TGTGCCAGCACCTTGCGGACAGGGCTCGACGAGCAGTACTTC
16 NA NA TRBJ1-2 TRBV4-1 CASSRRQGEAIYGYTF TGCGCCAGCAGCCGGCGTCAGGGCGAGGCTATCTATGGCTACACCTTC
13 many TRBD1 TRBJ2-2 TRBV19 CASGQGDTGELFF TGTGCCAGCGGACAGGGAGACACCGGGGAGCTGTTTTTT
17 few TRBD1 TRBJ1-2 TRBV11-1 CASSPHPVDRVVVGYTF TGTGCCAGCAGCCCGCACCCTGTGGACAGGGTGGTCGTTGGCTACACCTTC
15 many TRBD1 TRBJ1-1 TRBV6-1 CASRGDRGMNTEAFF TGTGCCAGCAGGGGGGACAGGGGGATGAACACTGAAGCTTTCTTT
16 many TRBD2 TRBJ2-4 TRBV7-3 CASSLSSGGAGSIQYF TGTGCCAGCAGCTTATCTAGCGGGGGGGCCGGAAGCATTCAGTACTTC
15 many NA TRBJ1-2 TRBV5-4 CASSSSTGYRYGYTF TGTGCCAGCAGCTCCAGTACAGGCTATCGCTATGGCTACACCTTC
16 NA NA TRBJ2-2 TRBV10-3 CAISDFLATNTGELFF TGTGCCATCAGTGATTTTTTGGCAACGAACACCGGGGAGCTGTTTTTT
15 many NA TRBJ2-7 TRBV2 CASSWSLEGSHEQYF TGTGCCAGCAGTTGGAGCTTAGAAGGATCCCACGAGCAGTACTTC
13 many NA TRBJ2-2 TRBV29-1 CSVWLGPTGELFF TGCAGCGTTTGGCTGGGTCCCACCGGGGAGCTGTTTTTT
14 many NA TRBJ1-2 TRBV24-1 CATGPGRLNYGYTF TGTGCCACCGGCCCAGGAAGGTTAAACTATGGCTACACCTTC
16 NA NA TRBJ2-7 TRBV10-3 CAIREQGQTRAGEQYF TGTGCCATCAGGGAGCAAGGACAGACTAGGGCTGGCGAGCAGTACTTC
14 once NA TRBJ2-5 TRBV6-1 CASSRRGIQETQYF TGTGCCAGCAGTAGGAGGGGGATCCAAGAGACCCAGTACTTC
15 many NA TRBJ1-5 TRBV19 CASSRQEGSNQPQHF TGTGCCAGTAGTAGACAGGAGGGTAGCAATCAGCCCCAGCATTTT
13 many NA TRBJ1-5 TRBV12-3/TRBV12-4 CASSSRGDQPQHF TGTGCCAGCAGTTCCCGCGGGGATCAGCCCCAGCATTTT